This TCR beta chain emerged from a study of T cells in Graves' hyperthyroidism and ophthalmopathy. Whole-study context: Peripheral blood was acquired at first diagnosis, ahead of any therapy whatsoever.

Trimming pared 3 bases from V and 4 bases from J, leaving 6 bases between. This CDR3 spans 14 amino acids. CDR1 is KGHDR and CDR2 is SFDVKD in the germline V gene. This clonotype was observed at least ten times. TCR beta CDR3 regions were amplified from RNA. A set of HTBI primers served as the primers for a first-round RT-PCR of the TCR CDR3. TCRdb independently ran MiXCR on the multiplex PCR reads; one entry per CDR3 protein. The profile shows hundreds of thousands of distinct CDR3 sequences, roughly 15% of them singletons. Patients were excluded for uncontrolled infection, other autoimmune disease, pregnancy or lactation.

Sequenced: blood. The receptor was derived from a woman aged 40 to 50 with Graves' ophthalmopathy. V gene TRBV24-1 combines with J gene TRBJ2-6; D remains unclear. CDR3 sequence reads: CATSDADGANVLTF. CDR3 DNA sequence: TGTGCCACCAGTGATGCCGACGGGGCCAACGTCCTGACTTTC.